Shown below are 30 T cell receptor beta chains from a single sample sequenced in a study of beta chain features in type 1 diabetes. Expressed TCRB transcripts were sequenced because the entire RNA isolate underwent reverse transcription. Repertoires were generated with immunoSEQ multiplex PCR, while TCRdb's copy carries only in-frame clones and drops some. The repertoire includes roughly 310,000 clones, 8% to 13% of them detected once, and roughly 0.016% sits in the top ten. The material sequenced was naive CD4+ T cells from blood. These receptors came from a woman under 40 in good health.

J is TRBJ1-2 and V is TRBV21-1; TRBD1 is taken as the D call from the table, unchecked against the DNA. TRBV21-1 is a recognized pseudogene. This CDR3 comprises 19 residues. The CDR3 spells CASSKDDLLQDRSPYGYTF. The DNA of the CDR3 is TGTGCCAGCAGCAAAGACGACCTCCTACAGGACAGGTCTCCCTATGGCTACACCTTC.

This chain links TRBV11-1 with TRBJ2-1; 7 nucleotides line up with TRBD1. This CDR3 spans 14 amino acids. Losses at the gene ends were 3 bases for V and 5 bases for J; bases not matched to a gene: 4. CDR1 and CDR2 (germline): SGHAT, FQDESV (reference sequence). In DNA form, the CDR3 reads TGTGCCAGCAGCTTCACAGGGGTTGACAATGAGCAGTTCTTC. It is translated as CASSFTGVDNEQFF.

The chain couples TRBV4-1 to TRBJ2-7; 7 bases map to TRBD2. With V trimmed by 4 bases and J by 0 bases, 9 bases remained unmatched. The CDR3 has 16 residues. The germline CDR1 and CDR2 sequences are MGHRA and YSYEKL. Here the CDR3 DNA reads TGCGCCAGCAGCCGCTCCGGGACGGGGGGCTCCTACGAGCAGTACTTC. It is translated as CASSRSGTGGSYEQYF.

The chain combines TRBV5-4 with TRBJ2-4; a weak D match, TRBD1 (7 bases). V lost 4 bases and J 1 base, leaving 15 bases between the germline ends. The CDR3 length is 16 residues. Germline V gene lookup returns CDR1 SGHNT and CDR2 YYREEE (reference sequence). In DNA form, the CDR3 reads TGTGCCAGCAGCGCGGGGACAGTCCGGGCCAAAAACATTCAGTACTTC. Protein: CASSAGTVRAKNIQYF.

This clone was observed a handful of times. This chain joins TRBV29-1 and TRBJ2-1; D is ambiguous. This CDR3 contains 13 residues. Germline V gene sequence: CDR1 SQVTM, CDR2 ANQGSEA. The germline V and J ends were trimmed by 4 bases and 8 bases, with 15 bases remaining between them. The CDR3 reads CSVVLSGADEQFF. Written as DNA, the CDR3 is TGCAGCGTTGTGCTATCAGGCGCCGATGAGCAGTTCTTC.

There are a few counts of this clone. J is TRBJ2-1 and V is TRBV5-8, with 10 nucleotides matching TRBD2. This CDR3 spans 15 amino acids. With 1 base clipped from V and 6 bases from J, the junction kept 4 bases outside the gene matches. Germline V gives CDR1 SGHTS, CDR2 YDEGEE. The CDR3 bases are TGTGCCAGCAGCTTGAAGGGACTAGCGACCAATGAGCAGTTCTTC. This gives the protein CASSLKGLATNEQFF. The whole variable domain, filled in from reference TRBV5-8 and TRBJ2-1, reads EAGVTQSPTHLIKTRGQQATLRCSPISGHTSVYWYQQALGLGLQFLLWYDEGEERNRGNFPPRFSGRQFPNYSSELNVNALELEDSALYLCASSLKGLATNEQFFGPGTRLTVL.

This clone came up a few times. V and J are TRBV15 and TRBJ2-1; D gene ambiguous. This CDR3 has 16 residues. Trimming cost V 0 bases and J 3 bases, with 12 bases left between them. Germline V CDR1 and CDR2: LNHNV, YYDKDF (reference sequence). The CDR3 bases are TGTGCCACCAGCAGAGATCATGAGGCCGGCTACAATGAGCAGTTCTTC. Amino acid sequence: CATSRDHEAGYNEQFF.

The gene calls are TRBV28 and TRBJ1-1, with no clear D. The CDR3 extends over 17 amino acids. CDR1 is MDHEN and CDR2 is SYDVKM in the germline V gene. V was pared by 5 bases and J by 0 bases, with 19 bases between. CDR3 residues: CASSPWTAPAMNTEAFF. CDR3 nucleotide sequence: TGTGCCAGCAGTCCATGGACTGCGCCGGCAATGAACACTGAAGCTTTCTTT.

The chain uses TRBV5-1 and TRBJ2-5, with 8 bases identical to TRBD1. Germline CDR1 SGHRS, CDR2 YFSETQ. This CDR3 contains 16 residues. J lost 1 base, V lost 2 bases, and 7 bases had no gene match. CDR3 DNA sequence: TGCGCCAGCAGCTTTATGACAGGGGACGGCCAAGAGACCCAGTACTTC. Residues: CASSFMTGDGQETQYF.

This clone showed up just a few times. The chain recombines TRBV5-6 with TRBJ2-5; 7 bases line up with TRBD1. Germline V gives CDR1 SGHDT, CDR2 YYEEEE. With V trimmed by 3 bases and J by 5 bases, 7 bases remained unmatched. The CDR3 contains 14 residues. The CDR3 reads CASSWRDRAETQYF. As DNA, the CDR3 is TGTGCCAGCAGCTGGCGAGACAGGGCGGAGACCCAGTACTTC.

V and J are TRBV30 and TRBJ1-4; D remains ambiguous. CDR1 is GTSNPN and CDR2 is SVGIG in the germline V gene (reference sequence). V lost 7 bases, J lost 14 bases, and 17 bases lay in between. This CDR3 has 11 residues. The CDR3 DNA sequence: TGTGCCTCCGGGTGGGCAGGAGGCCTGTTTTTT. Residues: CASGWAGGLFF.

J is TRBJ2-7 and V is TRBV5-4, with TRBD2 identical over 7 bases. CDR1 is SGHNT, CDR2 YYREEE, per germline (reference sequence). This CDR3 contains 14 residues. V lost 2 bases to trimming and J lost 6 bases; unmatched junction nucleotides: 8. The CDR3 nucleotides read TGTGCCAGCAGCTTAGCGGGACGGGGTTCCGAGCAGTACTTC. Its translation is CASSLAGRGSEQYF.

This clone was seen more than once but under ten times. The chain combines TRBV5-1 with TRBJ2-1, with 9 bases that match TRBD1. The length of the CDR3 is 15 residues. Germline V gene sequence: CDR1 SGHRS, CDR2 YFSETQ. After removal of 4 bases from V and 4 bases from J, the junction contained 6 bases not matched to a gene. CDR3: CASSAGQGSYNEQFF. The CDR3 bases are TGCGCCAGCAGCGCGGGACAGGGATCGTACAATGAGCAGTTCTTC.

CDR3 protein: CAANQRPQETQYF. CDR3 coding DNA: TGTGCCGCCAACCAGCGACCGCAAGAGACCCAGTACTTC. This sequence joins TRBV10-3 and TRBJ2-5; D not resolved. Germline V gives CDR1 ENHRY, CDR2 SYGVKD. The length of the CDR3 is 13 residues. V was trimmed by 11 bases and J by 2 bases, leaving 15 bases between them.

This clone was detected only a few times. The V call is TRBV7-2, the J call TRBJ2-2; 10 bases line up with TRBD2. The CDR3 consists of 16 residues. The germline gives CDR1 SGHTA, CDR2 FQGNSA. Trimming cost V 3 bases and J 4 bases; bases outside gene matches: 5. The CDR3 region is CASSFPSGRGTGELFF. In nucleotides, the CDR3 is TGTGCCAGCAGCTTCCCCAGCGGGAGGGGCACCGGGGAGCTGTTTTTT.

This chain joins TRBV7-3 and TRBJ2-7; D call uncertain. This CDR3 is built from 14 residues. Trimming took off 1 base at V and 2 bases at J, with 9 bases between the two ends. Germline V gene sequence: CDR1 SGHTA, CDR2 FQGTGA. The DNA for the CDR3 is TGTGCCAGCAGCTTAAAGGCAGGTCCCTACGAGCAGTACTTC. Translated: CASSLKAGPYEQYF.

This clone was recorded a few times. The chain carries TRBV7-2 and TRBJ2-7; no definite D call. Trimming took off 5 bases at V and 1 base at J, with 15 bases between the two ends. CDR1 is SGHTA and CDR2 is FQGNSA in the germline V gene. The CDR3 sequence is 15 residues long. CDR3 bases: TGTGCCAGCAGCCCGGAAGAGGTCGCTTCCTACGAGCAGTACTTC. Translated: CASSPEEVASYEQYF.

This clone was observed a few times. Sequence at one end of the junction differs from germline and may be a read error. The V call is TRBV6-5, the J call TRBJ2-7; D remains unclear. The CDR3 has 14 amino acids. The germline gives CDR1 MNHEY, CDR2 SVGAGI. CDR3 loop: CAISESRSPYEQYF. The CDR3 region has the DNA TGTGCCATCAGTGAGTCGAGGTCCCCCTACGAGCAGTACTTC.

V and J are TRBV11-3 and TRBJ2-1; 8 bases match TRBD2. This CDR3 is 14 amino acids long. J gave up 6 bases and V 6 bases, and 7 bases lay outside the gene matches. Germline CDR1 is SGHNT and CDR2 is YENEEA. The CDR3 bases are TGTGCCAGCAGTCGGCCCGGGACTAGCAATGAGCAGTTCTTC. Its translation: CASSRPGTSNEQFF.

This clone has only a few counts. This rearrangement joins TRBV7-2 to TRBJ2-1, with 8 bases lining up with TRBD1. Germline values: CDR1 SGHTA, CDR2 FQGNSA. This CDR3 has 16 amino acids. The trim removed 5 bases at V and 0 bases at J, leaving 6 bases unmatched. This chain's CDR3 is CASSNNRGSSYNEQFF. CDR3 bases: TGTGCCAGCAGCAATAACAGGGGGAGCTCCTACAATGAGCAGTTCTTC.

This clone turned up a few times. V is TRBV7-2 and J is TRBJ2-7; 10 bases align to TRBD2. This CDR3 has 14 residues. Trimming at V came to 5 bases and at J to 2 bases, leaving 3 bases not matched to a gene. CDR1 SGHTA and CDR2 FQGNSA come from the germline V gene. The CDR3 is CASSKAGGTYEQYF. CDR3 in DNA: TGTGCCAGCAGCAAAGCGGGAGGGACCTACGAGCAGTACTTC.

The V and J genes are TRBV7-3 and TRBJ2-1; possibly TRBD2 for D (6 bases). This CDR3 has 14 residues. The germline V and J ends were trimmed by 1 base and 9 bases, with 13 bases remaining between them. Germline V CDR1 and CDR2: SGHTA, FQGTGA. CDR3 loop: CASSLRASAGEQFF. In DNA form, the CDR3 reads TGTGCCAGCAGCTTAAGAGCCTCAGCGGGTGAGCAGTTCTTC.

The chain has TRBV23-1 and TRBJ2-1, with TRBD2 identical over 10 bases. TRBV23-1 is labeled an ORF, and its function is uncertain. CDR3 size: 18 residues. The V segment lost 2 bases and the J segment 9 bases; nucleotides outside the gene matches: 16. This CDR3 reads CASSQNDEAGGPGGEQFF. The CDR3 bases are TGCGCCAGCAGTCAAAACGATGAAGCGGGAGGGCCAGGGGGTGAGCAGTTCTTC.

The rearrangement joins TRBV28 to TRBJ2-5, with 8 bases matching TRBD1. The V gene end was trimmed by 6 bases and the J gene end by 5 bases; junction bases not matched to a gene: 14. CDR3 length: 16 amino acids. In germline, CDR1 is MDHEN, CDR2 SYDVKM. CDR3: CASSPAGRGPGETQYF. The CDR3, as DNA: TGTGCCAGCAGCCCTGCGGGCAGGGGGCCTGGGGAGACCCAGTACTTC.

This clone was seen only a few times. V is TRBV7-9 and J is TRBJ2-4; D is undetermined. The V end was cut by 5 bases, the J end by 0 bases, with 8 bases between. From germline, CDR1 is SEHNR and CDR2 FQNEAQ (reference sequence). CDR3 size: 14 residues. The CDR3 loop is CASSPGLAKNIQYF. CDR3 nucleotides: TGTGCCAGCAGCCCTGGGCTAGCCAAAAACATTCAGTACTTC.

V is TRBV4-3 and J is TRBJ2-7, with no clear D. This CDR3 is built from 16 residues. Germline loops: CDR1 LGHNA, CDR2 YSLEER. The V gene lost 0 bases and the J gene lost 3 bases, with 15 bases spanning the gap. This chain's CDR3 is CASSQENNRLIYEQYF. Written as DNA, the CDR3 is TGCGCCAGCAGCCAAGAAAACAACCGACTGATCTACGAGCAGTACTTC.

The J gene is TRBJ2-7, the V gene TRBV7-2; 11 bases line up with TRBD2. CDR1 is SGHTA, CDR2 FQGNSA, per germline. CDR3 length equals 18 residues. V lost 0 bases, J lost 0 bases, and 7 bases stayed unmatched. The CDR3 spells CASSLALAGEYGSYEQYF. The CDR3 DNA follows: TGTGCCAGCAGCTTAGCACTAGCGGGAGAGTACGGCTCCTACGAGCAGTACTTC.

This clone was found a few times. This chain uses TRBV28 with TRBJ2-1, with 11 nucleotides matching TRBD2. CDR1 is MDHEN, CDR2 SYDVKM, per germline. The CDR3 length is 16 residues. After removal of 7 bases from V and 5 bases from J, the junction contained 10 bases not matched to a gene. The CDR3 region has the DNA TGTGCCAGCACCGAAACTAGCGGGAGAGTACACAATGAGCAGTTCTTC. Its protein product is CASTETSGRVHNEQFF. The variable domain in full, with the rest retrieved from reference TRBV28 and TRBJ2-1, is DVKVTQSSRYLVKRTGEKVFLECVQDMDHENMFWYRQDPGLGLRLIYFSYDVKMKEKGDIPEGYSVSREKKERFSLILESASTNQTSMYLCASTETSGRVHNEQFFGPGTRLTVL.

The chain couples TRBV7-2 to TRBJ1-5; D uncertain. CDR1 SGHTA and CDR2 FQGNSA come from the germline V gene. CDR3 length equals 15 residues. The V end was cut by 5 bases, the J end by 1 base, with 12 bases between. The CDR3 reads CASSLRGLSNQPQHF. For the CDR3, the DNA is TGTGCCAGCAGCCTGCGAGGGCTGAGCAATCAGCCCCAGCATTTT. Drawing the rest from reference TRBV7-2 and TRBJ1-5, the complete variable domain is GAGVSQSPSNKVTEKGKDVELRCDPISGHTALYWYRQSLGQGLEFLIYFQGNSAPDKSGLPSDRFSAERTGGSVSTLTIQRTQQEDSAVYLCASSLRGLSNQPQHFGDGTRLSIL.

This chain links TRBV4-2 with TRBJ1-5; TRBD1 matches 9 bases. The junction had 3 bases not matched to a gene; V was cut back by 4 bases and J by 5 bases. The CDR3 runs to 14 residues. The germline gives CDR1 LGHNA, CDR2 YNFKEQ. CDR3 loop: CASSPTGGDQPQHF. CDR3 coding DNA: TGTGCCAGCAGCCCGACAGGGGGGGATCAGCCCCAGCATTTT.